This TCR beta chain was captured in a study of control samples from healthy donors and cancer patients. Germline V gene sequence: CDR1 MGHRA, CDR2 YSYEKL. The CDR3 is made up of 16 amino acids. Trimming cost V 4 bases and J 11 bases, with 21 bases left between them. Only in-frame clones appear in the TCRdb table, and some are missing; sequencing was by immunoSEQ multiplex PCR. The sample yields about 51,000 clones, around nine tenths seen once. The chain carries TRBV4-1 and TRBJ1-6; no reliable D call. Sequenced material: PBMCs. This clonotype was obtained from a man in his forties or fifties with colorectal cancer. CDR3: CASSPRPGSTPTPLHF. The CDR3 nucleotides are TGCGCCAGCAGCCCCCGGCCCGGGTCCACTCCAACACCCCTCCACTTT.